These 14 T cell receptor beta chains share one sample of origin, sequenced in a study of blood T cell repertoires in COVID-19 (dated by TCRdb to the early 2020s). The receptor library was made with the immunoSEQ multiplex PCR assay. The source is immuneACCESS, and TCRdb retained only in-frame sequences with V and J called. Part of the clones is not carried over; for the studies checked, unresolved V genes explain less than half of this, and the remainder is unexplained. In all, the sample holds roughly 300,000 clones, and approximately 87% of those were seen once. Together, the top ten hold about 7.8% of the sample. The sequenced material came from peripheral blood. The receptors shown here come from a woman between 45 and 60 years old who had recovered from COVID-19.

The chain couples TRBV5-1 to TRBJ2-5; D is possibly TRBD1 (6 bases). This CDR3 has 15 amino acids. Looked up from germline, CDR1 is SGHRS and CDR2 is YFSETQ. The V gene lost 2 bases and the J gene lost 3 bases, with 14 bases spanning the gap. In nucleotides, the CDR3 is TGCGCCAGCAGCTTTTCCGCAGGGGATGAAGAGACCCAGTACTTC. This gives the protein CASSFSAGDEETQYF.

V usage is TRBV27 and J usage is TRBJ1-2; D not resolved. Germline assignment: CDR1 MNHEY and CDR2 SMNVEV (reference sequence). The CDR3 runs to 13 residues. V lost 2 bases, J lost 4 bases, and 8 bases lay in between. This CDR3 reads CASSLREGYGYTF. Here the CDR3 DNA reads TGTGCCAGCAGTTTAAGGGAGGGCTATGGCTACACCTTC.

This rearrangement joins TRBV3-1 (or the pseudogene TRBV3-2) to TRBJ2-3, with 7 bases fitting TRBD2. V gave up 4 bases and J gave up 3 bases; unmatched junction bases: 4. Germline assignment: CDR1 LGHDT and CDR2 YNNKEL (reference sequence). The CDR3 is 14 amino acids. The CDR3, as DNA: TGTGCCAGCAGCCTCGGGACTACGACAGATACGCAGTATTTT. The encoded protein is CASSLGTTTDTQYF.

The V call is TRBV11-2, the J call TRBJ2-1; TRBD2 is a possible D gene (5 bases). Trimming removed 6 bases at V and 6 bases at J, with 18 bases between. From germline, CDR1 is SGHAT and CDR2 FQNNGV. The length of the CDR3 is 15 residues. The CDR3 reads CASRRTSYSPNEQFF. The CDR3 DNA reads TGTGCCAGCAGGCGAACTAGTTATAGCCCCAATGAGCAGTTCTTC.

The V call is TRBV6-5, the J call TRBJ1-2; D call uncertain. The germline V gene encodes CDR1 MNHEY and CDR2 SVGAGI. The CDR3 covers 13 residues. Trimming took off 7 bases at V and 4 bases at J, with 13 bases between the two ends. CDR3 sequence: CASTPDGLYGYTF. Written as DNA, the CDR3 is TGTGCCAGCACCCCGGACGGACTCTATGGCTACACCTTC.

The chain joins TRBV15 to TRBJ1-6; the D gene is possibly TRBD1 (6 bases). Trimming shortened V by 0 bases and J by 0 bases, and 21 bases separated the two germline ends. CDR3 size: 21 residues. Germline-derived CDR1 and CDR2 are LNHNV and YYDKDF (reference sequence). The CDR3 nucleotides read TGTGCCACCAGCAGAGACGCGGTGACAGGCTGGGGGAGCTCCTATAATTCACCCCTCCACTTT. This translates into CATSRDAVTGWGSSYNSPLHF.

The gene calls are TRBV4-3 and TRBJ2-7, with D unclear. Between the trimmed V and J ends, which lost 1 base and 6 bases, there was a span of 10 bases. Germline V lookup: CDR1 LGHNA, CDR2 YSLEER. The CDR3 has 13 amino acids. Here the CDR3 reads CASSQGKRSEQYF. The DNA for the CDR3 is TGCGCCAGCAGCCAAGGAAAAAGGAGCGAGCAGTACTTC.

This clone appeared a single time. V gene TRBV5-5 combines with J gene TRBJ1-5; 8 nucleotides line up with TRBD1. The germline V gene encodes CDR1 SGHKS and CDR2 YYEKEE (reference sequence). This CDR3 has 15 residues. The V segment lost 0 bases and the J segment 7 bases; nucleotides outside the gene matches: 6. CDR3 sequence: CASSLGTGRGQPQHF. The CDR3 DNA follows: TGTGCCAGCAGCTTGGGGACAGGGAGAGGACAGCCCCAGCATTTT. Complete variable domain (other parts from reference TRBV5-5 and TRBJ1-5): DAGVTQSPTHLIKTRGQQVTLRCSPISGHKSVSWYQQVLGQGPQFIFQYYEKEERGRGNFPDRFSARQFPNYSSELNVNALLLGDSALYLCASSLGTGRGQPQHFGDGTRLSIL.

The V and J genes are TRBV28 and TRBJ2-6, with 12 bases matching TRBD1. With V trimmed by 2 bases and J by 4 bases, 6 bases remained unmatched. Germline assignment: CDR1 MDHEN and CDR2 SYDVKM. The CDR3 contains 18 residues. The CDR3 DNA follows: TGTGCCAGCAGTTTAACGGGACAGGGGGCTTACGGGGCCAACGTCCTGACTTTC. Translation gives CASSLTGQGAYGANVLTF.

The genes are TRBV11-3 and TRBJ2-3, with TRBD1 matching 9 bases. J was trimmed by 2 bases and V by 5 bases; bases with no gene match: 5. Germline CDR1 is SGHNT and CDR2 is YENEEA. The CDR3 has 15 residues. The DNA of the CDR3 is TGTGCCAGCAGCGCACAGGGGGCAATCACAGATACGCAGTATTTT. This codes for CASSAQGAITDTQYF.

The V call is TRBV7-8, the J call TRBJ2-3; 7 nucleotides agree with TRBD2. Looked up from germline, CDR1 is SGHVS and CDR2 is FQNEAQ. V lost 5 bases, J lost 2 bases, and 13 bases stayed unmatched. The CDR3 extends over 17 amino acids. The CDR3 spells CASSLGLDDRFTDTQYF. CDR3 nucleotide sequence: TGTGCCAGCAGCCTCGGACTAGACGACCGATTCACAGATACGCAGTATTTT.

CDR3 residues: CASIGSLTGRDYGYTF. CDR3 nucleotides: TGTGCCAGCATCGGTTCGCTGACAGGCAGGGACTATGGCTACACCTTC. The J gene is TRBJ1-2, the V gene TRBV21-1; the table's D gene call, TRBD1, was not cross checked with the DNA. TRBV21-1 is termed a pseudogene. The CDR3 has 16 amino acids.

This sequence joins TRBV7-2 and TRBJ2-7; 8 positions match TRBD1. J gave up 6 bases and V 2 bases, and 9 bases lay outside the gene matches. Germline V gives CDR1 SGHTA, CDR2 FQGNSA. CDR3 length: 15 amino acids. CDR3 DNA sequence: TGTGCCAGCAGCTTAAGCCAGGGGGCCCTGGGCGAGCAGTACTTC. It codes for CASSLSQGALGEQYF.

The chain has TRBV29-1 and TRBJ1-1; tentatively, D is TRBD1 (6 bases). In germline, CDR1 is SQVTM, CDR2 ANQGSEA. The CDR3 totals 16 residues. Trimming cost V 6 bases and J 1 base, with 21 bases left between them. CDR3 amino acids: CSVGSTSGGWNTEAFF. Written as DNA, the CDR3 is TGCAGCGTAGGATCGACCTCTGGGGGCTGGAACACTGAAGCTTTCTTT.